This T cell receptor beta chain is from a study of metastatic and nonmetastatic thyroid tumors. The wider study: The authors compared repertoires across blood and tumor or nodule tissue from malignant and benign thyroid patients.

Until they underwent thyroid surgery, no patient had received any treatment. Trimming shortened V by 4 bases and J by 8 bases, and 14 bases separated the two germline ends. Germline V gene lookup returns CDR1 DFQATT and CDR2 SNEGSKA (reference sequence). This CDR3 region has 12 residues. This clone was counted at least ten times. Its antigen is undetermined. TCRdb re-clonotyped the PCR reads via MiXCR. Among 20,000 to 25,000 clones listed, 12% were seen once. Whole-study findings and limits: Malignant tumors reportedly showed significantly higher TCR beta diversity than benign nodules in both blood and tumor.

The sequence derives from a male donor with papillary thyroid cancer or a benign thyroid nodule (not recorded which). Some clones in this sample may be carry-over from other donors' samples. Sequencing was performed on blood. The rearrangement links TRBV20-1 to TRBJ1-2; a weak D match, TRBD1 (6 bases). CDR3 nucleotides: TGCAGTGCTATCCCGAGGGGGTCAGGCTACACCTTC. It translates to CSAIPRGSGYTF.